This passage covers 24 T cell receptor beta chains from one sample sequenced in a study of CD8+CD57+ T cells in acquired aplastic anemia. Investigators profiled TCR beta VDJ and CDR3 from genomic DNA template. TCRdb processed the reads anew with MiXCR; each CDR3 protein has one entry. The table includes approximately 190,000 distinct CDR3 sequences, 48% detected once. Only patients with CD8+CD57+ cell expansion on flow cytometry were chosen for sequencing. The sequenced material came from sorted CD4+, CD8+, or CD8+CD57+ T cells (not recorded which) from PBMCs. These receptors originate from a human donor with aplastic anemia.

V gene TRBV6-1 combines with J gene TRBJ2-7, with a weak D call TRBD1 (6 bases). Germline V gene data show CDR1 as MNHNS and CDR2 as SASEGT. Deletions cut 2 bases from V and 4 bases from J, with 15 bases between. The CDR3 runs 15 residues. CDR3 protein: CASSEWFRGLYEQYF. The CDR3 region has the DNA TGTGCCAGCAGTGAATGGTTCAGGGGTCTTTACGAGCAGTACTTC.

This clonotype was counted a few times. Possible read error: a much larger clone is one base away. This chain connects TRBV2 to TRBJ1-1, with no clear D. This CDR3 has 13 amino acids. CDR1 is SNHLY and CDR2 is FYNNEI in the germline V gene. Trimming pared 6 bases from V and 1 base from J, leaving 9 bases between. The CDR3 bases are TGTGCCAGCAGCTCCCCACAGAACACTGAAGCTTTCTTT. The encoded protein is CASSSPQNTEAFF.

In its sample, this clonotype was seen many times. The chain is built from TRBV19 and TRBJ2-7, with D unresolved. CDR1 LNHDA and CDR2 SQIVND come from the germline V gene (reference sequence). Deletions cut 3 bases from V and 4 bases from J, with 10 bases between. This CDR3 is 13 amino acids long. As DNA, the CDR3 is TGTGCCAGTAGTATCCTGGGTGGATACGAGCAGTACTTC. Its translation: CASSILGGYEQYF.

On this clonotype itself: The junction departs from germline at one end; a sequencing error may be responsible. This chain connects TRBV2 to TRBJ2-3, with D uncertain. Germline V gives CDR1 SNHLY, CDR2 FYNNEI. The CDR3 loop spans 13 amino acids. Here the CDR3 DNA reads TGTGCCAGCAATGAATTGAGTTGGGATACGCAGTATTTT. It yields the protein CASNELSWDTQYF.

This clonotype showed up many times. The chain carries TRBV29-1 and TRBJ2-7; no reliable D call. V was pared by 4 bases and J by 1 base, with 8 bases between. The CDR3 contains 12 residues. Germline V gives CDR1 SQVTM, CDR2 ANQGSEA. The CDR3 nucleotides read TGCAGCGTTGTTGGTGGTTCCTACGAGCAGTACTTC. This gives the protein CSVVGGSYEQYF.

A note on this clonotype: This sequence may be a read error, since a much larger clone differs from it by one base. The chain links TRBV20-1 to TRBJ2-4, with 10 bases matching TRBD2. Per the germline V gene, CDR1 is DFQATT and CDR2 is SNEGSKA (reference sequence). This CDR3 region has 14 residues. V trimming: 5 bases; J trimming: 2 bases; junction bases outside the gene matches: 3. CDR3 DNA sequence: TGCAGTGCTGGGACTAGCGTTCCCAAAAACATTCAGTACTTC. Translation gives CSAGTSVPKNIQYF.

Only a few counts were recorded for this clonotype. The rearrangement links TRBV12-3 or TRBV12-4 to TRBJ1-6; D unresolved. V gave up 6 bases and J gave up 10 bases, with 13 bases separating them. There are 13 residues in the CDR3. The CDR3 loop reads CASSPPLASPLHF. For the CDR3, the DNA is TGTGCCAGCAGCCCACCTTTGGCCTCACCCCTCCACTTT.

This clonotype was seen ten or more times. The chain links TRBV15 to TRBJ2-1, with 9 bases matching TRBD2. Trimming removed 5 bases from V and 9 bases from J; junction bases left unmatched: 11. Germline-derived CDR1 and CDR2 are LNHNV and YYDKDF (reference sequence). The CDR3 consists of 15 residues. For the CDR3, the DNA is TGTGCCACCAGCGGTCCGGGACTAGCCATCAGTGAGCAGTTCTTC. Protein: CATSGPGLAISEQFF.

This clonotype came up a few times. The chain joins TRBV19 to TRBJ2-7, with 7 bases fitting TRBD1. CDR3 size: 14 residues. Germline trimming cut 6 bases from V and 4 bases from J; bases unmatched to any gene: 9. The V gene's germline CDR1 is LNHDA and CDR2 SQIVND (reference sequence). CDR3 sequence reads: CASSLGTVGYEQYF. The CDR3 DNA follows: TGTGCCAGTAGCCTGGGGACAGTCGGGTACGAGCAGTACTTC.

This clonotype came up many times. The CDR3 loop reads CSVHAGLMNTGELFF. The DNA for the CDR3 is TGCAGCGTACACGCAGGGCTAATGAACACCGGGGAGCTGTTTTTT. The chain employs TRBV29-1 and TRBJ2-2, with TRBD1 as a possible D gene (5 bases). V lost 6 bases to trimming and J lost 1 base, with 15 bases between them. The CDR3 is made up of 15 amino acids. Looked up from germline, CDR1 is SQVTM and CDR2 is ANQGSEA.

The J gene is TRBJ1-2, the V gene TRBV12-3 or TRBV12-4; a weak D match, TRBD1 (6 bases). This CDR3 contains 13 residues. V was pared by 4 bases and J by 4 bases, with 10 bases between. The CDR3 nucleotides read TGTGCCAGCAGTTCCGGGACAACCTATGGCTACACCTTC. It codes for CASSSGTTYGYTF.

There are many counts of this clonotype. CDR3 region: CSVGGGTGPTKNIQYF. The CDR3 region has the DNA TGCAGCGTTGGGGGGGGGACAGGGCCTACCAAAAACATTCAGTACTTC. The rearrangement uses TRBV29-1 and TRBJ2-4; 9 nucleotides match TRBD1. Germline CDR1 SQVTM, CDR2 ANQGSEA. The CDR3 totals 16 residues. The V gene end was trimmed by 4 bases and the J gene end by 2 bases; junction bases not matched to a gene: 9.

This chain uses TRBV19 with TRBJ2-7, with 7 bases lining up with TRBD1. In germline, CDR1 is LNHDA, CDR2 SQIVND (reference sequence). This CDR3 comprises 13 residues. V shed 5 bases, J shed 2 bases, and the junction held 3 bases outside the gene matches. The CDR3 spells CASSDRAAYEQYF. The CDR3, as DNA: TGTGCCAGTAGTGACAGGGCCGCCTACGAGCAGTACTTC.

This clonotype was observed at least ten times. V is TRBV6-1 and J is TRBJ2-7; 8 bases map to TRBD2. CDR1 MNHNS and CDR2 SASEGT come from the germline V gene. V lost 1 base and J lost 6; bases outside the gene matches: 2. This CDR3 is built from 13 residues. The CDR3 here is CASSEEREIEQYF. DNA for the CDR3: TGTGCCAGCAGTGAAGAGCGGGAGATCGAGCAGTACTTC.

The CDR3: CAISEHSEQYF. CDR3 coding DNA: TGTGCCATCAGTGAACACAGCGAGCAGTACTTC. The rearrangement uses TRBV10-3 and TRBJ2-7; no definite D call. This CDR3 region has 11 residues. CDR1 ENHRY and CDR2 SYGVKD come from the germline V gene. With 3 bases removed from V and 6 bases from J, the gap between germline ends came to 6 bases.

The gene calls are TRBV24-1 and TRBJ2-5, with a tentative D call TRBD2 (5 bases). This CDR3 is 13 amino acids long. Trimming left V 6 bases short and J 5 bases short, with 12 bases between. Germline V lookup: CDR1 KGHDR, CDR2 SFDVKD. CDR3 loop: CATSSTSWETQYF. The CDR3 DNA follows: TGTGCCACCAGTTCAACTAGTTGGGAGACCCAGTACTTC.

This clonotype was recorded once. V and J are TRBV19 and TRBJ2-7; D possibly matches TRBD1 or TRBD2 (6 bases each). Germline CDR1 reads LNHDA; CDR2 reads SQIVND (reference sequence). The CDR3 consists of 13 residues. Deletions cut 11 bases from V and 5 bases from J, with 19 bases between. Here the CDR3 reads CAWSVGGRNEQYF. The CDR3 DNA is TGTGCCTGGAGTGTAGGGGGGAGGAACGAGCAGTACTTC.

Many counts were recorded for this clonotype. The rearrangement uses TRBV15 and TRBJ2-1, with TRBD2 identical over 8 bases. V shed 4 bases and J 9 bases; nucleotides not matched to a gene: 8. This CDR3 contains 14 residues. CDR1 is LNHNV and CDR2 is YYDKDF in the germline V gene (reference sequence). The CDR3 DNA is TGTGCCACCAGCACCAGCGGGAGATGGGCTGAGCAGTTCTTC. Protein sequence: CATSTSGRWAEQFF.

The chain couples TRBV20-1 to TRBJ2-1; weak D call: TRBD1 (6 bases). The germline gives CDR1 DFQATT, CDR2 SNEGSKA (reference sequence). CDR3 length: 13 residues. V was trimmed by 6 bases and J by 5 bases, leaving 14 bases between them. This CDR3 is CSASGHWDNEQFF. CDR3 nucleotides: TGCAGTGCCTCGGGACACTGGGACAATGAGCAGTTCTTC.

The rearrangement uses TRBV20-1 and TRBJ2-5; 8 bases map to TRBD2. Germline V gene sequence: CDR1 DFQATT, CDR2 SNEGSKA (reference sequence). The CDR3 loop spans 13 amino acids. With V trimmed by 3 bases and J by 5 bases, 5 bases remained unmatched. CDR3 sequence reads: CSARGLEGETQYF. The CDR3, as DNA: TGCAGTGCTAGGGGACTAGAGGGGGAGACCCAGTACTTC.

This clonotype was counted once. V gene TRBV19 combines with J gene TRBJ2-7; a possible D gene is TRBD1 (6 bases). V gave up 5 bases and J gave up 7 bases, with 15 bases separating them. From germline, CDR1 is LNHDA and CDR2 SQIVND (reference sequence). There are 13 residues in the CDR3. The CDR3 DNA reads TGTGCCAGTAGTCAACAGGGATTAAGGGAGCAGTACTTC. It yields the protein CASSQQGLREQYF.

To note about this clonotype: This clone may be a read error of a much larger clone one base away. The conserved closing phenylalanine or tryptophan is absent in this CDR3, likely reflecting a read error. This sequence joins TRBV12-3 or TRBV12-4 and TRBJ1-1; no firm D call. The CDR3 length is 14 residues. Trimming stripped 8 bases from V and 8 bases from J, with 21 bases between. CDR3 protein: CASGGMNQLSEAFL. The CDR3 region has the DNA TGTGCCAGCGGCGGAATGAATCAACTTTCGGAAGCTTTCCTT.

This clonotype was counted ten times or more. The chain links TRBV9 to TRBJ2-2, with D uncertain. V was cut by 5 bases and J by 0 bases, with 11 bases left in between. CDR3 size: 15 residues. Per the germline V gene, CDR1 is SGDLS and CDR2 is YYNGEE. CDR3 region: CASSPGIPNTGELFF. In nucleotides, the CDR3 is TGTGCCAGCAGTCCAGGTATTCCGAACACCGGGGAGCTGTTTTTT.

V usage is TRBV5-1 and J usage is TRBJ2-2; D is perhaps TRBD2 (7 bases). The germline CDR1 and CDR2 sequences are SGHRS and YFSETQ. Trimming left V 8 bases short and J 0 bases short, with 14 bases between. The CDR3 is 15 residues long. The CDR3 spells CARGGGDSNTGELFF. CDR3 sequence (DNA): TGCGCCAGAGGAGGGGGGGATTCGAACACCGGGGAGCTGTTTTTT.